This T cell receptor (beta chain) appears in the sequencing data of a study of response to subunit inactivated influenza vaccine listed by TCRdb under 2018. Looking at the study overall: Deep quantitative T cell receptor repertoire profiling was used in the study to track responses to a trivalent subunit inactivated influenza vaccine.

At the junction V is shortened by 6 bases and J by 4 bases; bases outside the gene matches: 5. Measured from the cysteine to the phenylalanine, the CDR3 is 13 residues long. The CDR3 DNA has 39 bases and is translated from base 1. Study-wide findings and limitations: The authors suggested that each seasonal influenza vaccination may recruit only a limited number of new T cells.

Library construction relied on RT-PCR. The sequencer was an Illumina HiSeq 2500. Through fastp at Q25 and MiXCR, TCRdb rebuilt clones from the public reads, retaining in-frame beta chains. Entries that share a CDR3 protein sequence are merged under the most common genes and DNA. This sample lists just under 550,000 distinct CDR3 sequences; under 30% were detected once. About 3% of the sample is taken by the ten largest. This clonotype was picked up many times. Its antigen remains undetermined. No base qualities exist here, and no much larger clone lies one base off it. Another study also made use of these data, one on T cells expressing NK-cell markers. As the second paper documents: The TCR beta cDNA libraries were made using 5'RACE template switching, a step that added both a universal primer site and unique molecular identifiers. In sorted CD3+CD56+NKG2C+, CD3+CD56+NKG2C- and CD3+CD56-NKG2C+ T-cell subsets from roughly 8 donors, TCR beta-chain repertoires were profiled. Seven of the eight sequenced donors were HCMV-seropositive and one was HCMV-seronegative. To restrict sorting to alphabetaTCR-expressing T cells, an anti-gammadeltaTCR antibody was added in several experiments. In six donors, the dominant CD3+CD56+NKG2C+ clonotypes were found to rank among the top 10 CD8+ clonotypes and to make up about 1.0-7.5% of CD8+ T cells. Those dominant clonotypes were again the most abundant among CD3+CD56-NKG2C+ cells in several donors, at about 25-60.1%. Whether the expanded NKG2C-expressing T cell clones were specific for HCMV antigens was left unclear. The eight sequenced donors were randomly selected healthy volunteers, three men and five women. HCMV serostatus was determined by detecting HCMV-specific IgG in serum with a commercial ELISA kit. Peripheral blood mononuclear cells were isolated from blood by Ficoll density gradient centrifugation. Using Miltenyi isolation kits, CD4+ and CD8+ T cells were isolated from PBMC through magnetic immunoseparation. cDNA synthesis was primed from the TCR beta constant segment, followed by two successive PCR amplification steps. Illumina HiSeq 2000/2500, MiSeq or NextSeq was used to sequence libraries as 2 x 150 bp reads. MIGEC was used to demultiplex reads and group reads by UMI, and MiTCR was used to assemble and quantify clonotypes. To exclude erroneous sequences, any TCR cDNA sequence not supported by at least two reads was discarded. The tcR package was used for downstream repertoire analysis, and clonotypes were matched across fractions by CDR3 nucleotide sequence plus V segment. Antigen specificity was annotated against VDJdb with VDJmatch, allowing one amino acid substitution in CDR3.

The TCR originated in a man in his fifties or sixties who received an inactivated influenza vaccine. Donor details come from another sample of the same person, matched by shared clones. The sample in question was CD4+ T cells sorted from PBMCs, obtained about 13 days after vaccination. In this chain, TRBV12-3 or TRBV12-4 is recombined with TRBJ2-5, and 7 junctional nucleotides match TRBD1. The CDR3 reads as follows: CASSLNRGETQYF. The DNA is TGTGCCAGCAGCCTCAACAGGGGAGAGACCCAGTACTTC.